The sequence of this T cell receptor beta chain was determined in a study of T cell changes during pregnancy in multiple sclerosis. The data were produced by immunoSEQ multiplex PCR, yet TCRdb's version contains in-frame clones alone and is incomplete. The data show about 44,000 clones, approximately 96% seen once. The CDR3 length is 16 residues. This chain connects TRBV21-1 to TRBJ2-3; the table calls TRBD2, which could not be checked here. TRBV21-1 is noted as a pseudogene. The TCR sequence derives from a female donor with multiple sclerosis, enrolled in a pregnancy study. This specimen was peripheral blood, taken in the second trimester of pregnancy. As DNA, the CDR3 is TGTGCCAGCAGCCACGGGGGGAGCGGGAGGACAGATACGCAGTATTTT. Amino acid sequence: CASSHGGSGRTDTQYF.